The entry that follows covers one T cell receptor (beta chain) sequence. Its antigen is unknown. CD45RA-negative memory and CD45RA+ naive subsets were split from the CD4+ cells. This sample stems from a study of shared clonotypes between healthy human individuals. Study context: Those who served as donors were a couple of women and a few men between the ages of 18 and 49. Study-wide points: In having few donors, the study represented limited genetic and exposure-history diversity.

Authors' methods: Owing to the provision of junction-only sequences devoid of quality scores by immunoSEQ, filtering differed. Clones were read by immunoSEQ multiplex PCR, and TCRdb kept only the in-frame ones, dropping some. The DNA was the basis for D and trimming; V, J and clone size are from that table. The sample lists over a million clones, approximately 78% seen once, with roughly 0.57% in the top ten. Germline CDR1 is SGHTA and CDR2 is FQGNSA. This CDR3 region has 15 residues. V dropped 5 bases and J dropped 1; count of bases not matched to a gene: 4. V usage is TRBV7-2 and J usage is TRBJ1-5, with 8 bases lining up with TRBD1. The receptor's source is a man in his late teens or twenties in good health. Some clones in this sample may be carry-over from other donors' samples. Sequencing was carried out using memory CD4+ T cells from PBMCs. Regarding subset: CD45RA-negative fraction. The CDR3 loop is CASSGDRGSNQPQHF. The CDR3 nucleotides read TGTGCCAGCAGCGGTGACAGGGGCAGCAATCAGCCCCAGCATTTT.